Shown below are 3 T cell receptor beta chains from a single sample sequenced in a study of shared clonotypes between healthy human individuals. The assay was immunoSEQ multiplex PCR, and TCRdb's table has in-frame clones only and misses some. Altogether around 700,000 clones are present, around four fifths being singletons, with the ten largest covering around 1.8%. The sample taken for sequencing was memory CD4+ T cells sorted from blood. Subset defined: CD45RA-negative fraction. These receptors were obtained from a woman in her thirties in good health.

The chain links TRBV27 to TRBJ2-7; 9 bases fit TRBD1. The V gene's germline CDR1 is MNHEY and CDR2 SMNVEV (reference sequence). This CDR3 contains 14 residues. V was clipped by 8 bases and J by 4 bases; unmatched bases: 9. The DNA for the CDR3 is TGTGCCAGCGGGAAGGGACAGGGTGATTACGAGCAGTACTTC. This gives the protein CASGKGQGDYEQYF.

This clone was seen only a few times. V and J are TRBV6-1 and TRBJ2-5; D perhaps matches TRBD1 (6 bases). CDR3 length: 14 residues. CDR1 MNHNS and CDR2 SASEGT come from the germline V gene. Deletions cut 6 bases from V and 4 bases from J, with 15 bases between. The CDR3 DNA sequence: TGTGCCAGCAGCGAACTTAAAGGGGGAGAGACCCAGTACTTC. Amino acids: CASSELKGGETQYF.

A note on this clone: The junction does not match germline at one end; this may be a read error. The chain links TRBV30 to TRBJ2-7; perhaps TRBD2 as D (7 bases). The CDR3 covers 14 residues. CDR1 and CDR2 (germline): GTSNPN, SVGIG (reference sequence). CDR3 DNA sequence: TGTGCCTGGAGGGTCACTGCGGGGGCCTACGGGCAGTACTTC. Protein product: CAWRVTAGAYGQYF. The full variable domain, its missing parts supplied by reference TRBV30 and TRBJ2-7, is SQTIHQWPATLVQPVGSPLSLECTVEGTSNPNLYWYRQAAGRGLQLLFYSVGIGQISSEVPQNLSASRPQDRQFILSSKKLLLSDSGFYLCAWRVTAGAYGQYFGPGTRLTVT.